Shown below are 28 T cell receptor beta chains from a single sample sequenced in a study of glioma-infiltrating T cells. The iRepertoire nested amplicon-rescue multiplex PCR amplified TCR alpha and beta CDR3s from RNA. TCRdb processed the multiplex PCR reads anew with MiXCR; each CDR3 protein has one entry. The sample contains approximately 120,000 distinct CDR3 sequences, 20% to 25% of which appear only once. Sequencing input: glioma tissue, nonneoplastic brain tissue, or PBMCs (not recorded which). The source of these receptors is a human donor with low-grade glioma or glioblastoma, undergoing nonglioma brain surgery, or in good health (not recorded which).

The chain has TRBV4-1 and TRBJ1-5; TRBD1 aligns across 7 bases. The ends lost 0 bases at V and 1 base at J; junction bases unmatched: 6. CDR1 is MGHRA, CDR2 YSYEKL, per germline. This CDR3 region has 17 residues. The CDR3 DNA reads as TGCGCCAGCAGCCAAGATTACAGGGGAAGGAGCAATCAGCCCCAGCATTTT. It is translated as CASSQDYRGRSNQPQHF.

The V gene is TRBV20-1, the J gene TRBJ2-7, with 7 positions matching TRBD2. The ends lost 0 bases at V and 3 bases at J; junction bases unmatched: 8. The CDR3 covers 15 residues. Germline-derived CDR1 and CDR2 are DFQATT and SNEGSKA (reference sequence). CDR3 in amino acids: CSARDPGLGIYEQYF. Written as DNA, the CDR3 is TGCAGTGCTAGAGATCCCGGACTAGGAATCTACGAGCAGTACTTC.

Ten or more counts support this clonotype. This rearrangement joins TRBV20-1 to TRBJ2-1, with D tentatively TRBD1 (5 bases). In germline, CDR1 is DFQATT, CDR2 SNEGSKA (reference sequence). The CDR3 covers 15 residues. V lost 0 bases, J lost 2 bases, and 11 bases lay in between. CDR3: CSARDRQTTYNEQFF. The DNA of the CDR3 is TGCAGTGCTAGAGATCGACAGACAACCTACAATGAGCAGTTCTTC.

A word on this clonotype: A much larger clonotype is one base distant, so this may be a read error. The rearrangement links TRBV4-3 to TRBJ2-1, with D uncertain. The germline gives CDR1 LGHNA, CDR2 YSLEER. V was shortened by 1 base and J by 8 bases, with 12 bases between the two germline ends. The CDR3 totals 14 residues. CDR3 amino acids: CASSQGREYDEQFF. The CDR3 DNA reads TGCGCCAGCAGCCAAGGAAGGGAATACGATGAGCAGTTCTTC.

This clonotype was counted at least ten times. V and J are TRBV2 and TRBJ2-1; TRBD2 aligns across 8 bases. Per the germline V gene, CDR1 is SNHLY and CDR2 is FYNNEI. The CDR3 extends over 13 amino acids. V was pared by 9 bases and J by 15 bases, with 16 bases of the junction left unmatched. The CDR3 sequence is CASSGARDGVRFF. The CDR3 nucleotides are TGTGCCAGTAGCGGGGCCCGGGACGGCGTAAGGTTCTTC.

V gene TRBV12-3 or TRBV12-4 combines with J gene TRBJ2-5; 7 bases are a match to TRBD1. This CDR3 has 17 residues. Unmatched junction bases numbered 10, after V lost 1 base and J lost 2 bases. The CDR3 bases are TGTGCCAGCAGTTTAGACAGGGGAACTAGTGGTCAAGAGACCCAGTACTTC. It yields the protein CASSLDRGTSGQETQYF.

This clonotype appeared many times. This chain uses TRBV3-1 with TRBJ2-1, with TRBD2 identical over 10 bases. V lost 2 bases, J lost 8 bases, and 9 bases stayed unmatched. The CDR3 totals 16 residues. Germline assignment: CDR1 LGHDT and CDR2 YNNKEL (reference sequence). The CDR3 DNA reads as TGTGCCAGCAGCCAATTAGCGGGGGGCCGGAGGGATGAGCAGTTCTTC. Protein sequence: CASSQLAGGRRDEQFF.

This clonotype has just a few counts. This chain links TRBV9 with TRBJ2-1; 8 nucleotides agree with TRBD2. J gave up 4 bases and V 3 bases, and 6 bases lay outside the gene matches. CDR3 size: 15 residues. Per germline, CDR1 SGDLS and CDR2 YYNGEE. CDR3 sequence reads: CASSGGLAGYNEQFF. The CDR3 coding sequence is TGTGCCAGCAGCGGGGGGCTAGCGGGTTACAATGAGCAGTTCTTC.

This clonotype was found many times. The chain is built from TRBV12-3 or TRBV12-4 and TRBJ2-3; either TRBD1 or TRBD2 may fit D (5 bases each). V dropped 5 bases and J dropped 6 bases, with 12 bases sitting between them. The CDR3 runs 13 residues. CDR3 in DNA: TGTGCCAGCAGTCTTGGGACCGCCGATACGCAGTATTTT. It specifies CASSLGTADTQYF.

This clonotype has only a few counts. Compared with germline, one end of the junction differs, possibly owing to a read error. The V and J genes are TRBV29-1 and TRBJ2-5, with TRBD1 matching over 7 bases. Per germline, CDR1 SQVTM and CDR2 ANQGSEA. The CDR3 is 13 amino acids. DNA of the CDR3: TGCAGCGTTGGGGGGACAGTCCAAAAGACCCAGTACTTC. Protein sequence: CSVGGTVQKTQYF. Filled out from reference TRBV29-1 and TRBJ2-5, the complete variable domain reads SAVISQKPSRDICQRGTSLTIQCQVDSQVTMMFWYRQQPGQSLTLIATANQGSEATYESGFVIDKFPISRPNLTFSTLTVSNMSPEDSSIYLCSVGGTVQKTQYFGPGTRLLVL.

This clonotype was seen at least ten times. The chain has TRBV6-4 and TRBJ2-1, with a possible D match to TRBD1 (6 bases). The CDR3 length is 13 residues. CDR1 is MRHNA and CDR2 is SNTAGT in the germline V gene. Trimming pared 3 bases from V and 6 bases from J, leaving 9 bases between. Written as DNA, the CDR3 is TGTGCCAGCAGTGAGACAGGTAGCAATGAGCAGTTCTTC. This codes for CASSETGSNEQFF.

This clonotype was observed many times. A read error may account for a junction end that differs from germline. J is TRBJ2-5 and V is TRBV28; the match to TRBD1 covers 9 bases. The CDR3 covers 18 residues. Germline lookup yields CDR1 MDHEN and CDR2 SYDVKM. This CDR3 is CASTLIISAGQGAETQYF. The CDR3 DNA reads as TGTGCCAGCACTTTAATCATTTCCGCGGGACAGGGTGCAGAGACCCAGTACTTC.

Note on this clonotype: This is likely a read error, given that the CDR3 carries no conserved phenylalanine or tryptophan at its end. The chain couples TRBV27 to TRBJ1-4; weak D call: TRBD1 (6 bases). CDR3 length: 16 residues. V was shortened by 6 bases and J by 4 bases, with 18 bases between the two germline ends. Germline loops: CDR1 MNHEY, CDR2 SMNVEV (reference sequence). In nucleotides, the CDR3 is TGTGCCAGCAGCTACCACCGGGAGGGGGATAATGAAAAACTGTTTTCT. It is translated as CASSYHREGDNEKLFS.

This clonotype was counted a few times. This chain joins TRBV19 and TRBJ2-7, with 11 bases identical to TRBD2. Germline V gene sequence: CDR1 LNHDA, CDR2 SQIVND (reference sequence). The CDR3 extends over 15 amino acids. V was clipped by 4 bases and J by 3 bases; unmatched bases: 5. CDR3 nucleotide sequence: TGTGCCAGTAGTACTAGCGGGAGGCCAAGCTACGAGCAGTACTTC. Its translation: CASSTSGRPSYEQYF.

The table lists this clonotype with a few counts. This rearrangement joins TRBV5-4 to TRBJ2-1, with D tentatively TRBD2 (6 bases). V lost 3 bases, J lost 4 bases, and 14 bases lay in between. The CDR3 length is 15 residues. Looked up from germline, CDR1 is SGHNT and CDR2 is YYREEE (reference sequence). The CDR3 sequence: CASSSIGRGYNEQFF. The CDR3 DNA reads as TGTGCCAGCAGCTCCATAGGACGGGGGTACAATGAGCAGTTCTTC. The whole variable domain, remainder taken from reference TRBV5-4 and TRBJ2-1, is ETGVTQSPTHLIKTRGQQVTLRCSSQSGHNTVSWYQQALGQGPQFIFQYYREEENGRGNFPPRFSGLQFPNYSSELNVNALELDDSALYLCASSSIGRGYNEQFFGPGTRLTVL.

This clonotype was observed once. This may come from a read error, since a much larger clone is one base off. This chain joins TRBV5-1 and TRBJ1-1; D gene uncertain. Germline V gives CDR1 SGHRS, CDR2 YFSETQ. This CDR3 comprises 15 residues. The CDR3 here is CSSSLATVVNTEAFF. The DNA of the CDR3 is TGCTCCAGCAGCTTGGCCACCGTCGTGAACACTGAAGCTTTCTTT.

This clonotype came up many times. This rearrangement joins TRBV6-1 to TRBJ1-5; a possible D gene is TRBD1 (5 bases). The V gene lost 6 bases and the J gene lost 0 bases, with 15 bases spanning the gap. The CDR3 runs 16 residues. Per the germline V gene, CDR1 is MNHNS and CDR2 is SASEGT. As DNA, the CDR3 is TGTGCCAGCAGGTTTGGGACCCCGCTTAGCAATCAGCCCCAGCATTTT. This encodes CASRFGTPLSNQPQHF.

This clonotype has at least ten counts. The chain uses TRBV27 and TRBJ1-1, with no clear D. CDR3 length: 15 residues. Germline lookup yields CDR1 MNHEY and CDR2 SMNVEV (reference sequence). Trimming took off 1 base at V and 0 bases at J, with 9 bases between the two ends. The CDR3 region has the DNA TGTGCCAGCAGTTTATTAGGGCGCCTGAACACTGAAGCTTTCTTT. Translated, it gives CASSLLGRLNTEAFF.

This clonotype was recorded many times. This chain uses TRBV20-1 with TRBJ1-1; D possibly corresponds to TRBD1 (6 bases). Trimming stripped 4 bases from V and 3 bases from J, with 18 bases between. CDR1 is DFQATT, CDR2 SNEGSKA, per germline (reference sequence). This CDR3 contains 15 residues. The CDR3 coding sequence is TGCAGTGCTATTATCATACAGGGCCGGTACACTGAAGCTTTCTTT. Protein product: CSAIIIQGRYTEAFF.

In this sample, this clonotype turned up many times. V gene TRBV28 combines with J gene TRBJ2-5; D not certain. This CDR3 is 15 amino acids long. V was pared by 5 bases and J by 0 bases, with 13 bases between. Germline assignment: CDR1 MDHEN and CDR2 SYDVKM. The CDR3 nucleotides read TGTGCCAGCAGTCCCCCCCATCTGTACCAAGAGACCCAGTACTTC. Translating gives CASSPPHLYQETQYF.

In its sample, this clonotype was seen many times. V usage is TRBV4-1 and J usage is TRBJ1-2; a weak D match, TRBD1 (6 bases). Trimming left V 2 bases short and J 6 bases short, with 16 bases between. The CDR3 extends over 15 amino acids. CDR1 and CDR2 from the germline V gene are MGHRA and YSYEKL. The CDR3 reads CASSQYREVQDGYTF. For the CDR3, the DNA is TGCGCCAGCAGCCAATACAGGGAAGTGCAGGATGGCTACACCTTC.

About this clonotype itself: One junction end does not reproduce the germline sequence, and a read error may be involved. The DNA of the CDR3 is TGTGCCAGCAGCCAAGACAGTAAGGGAATAATGACTGAAGCTTTCTTC. Residues: CASSQDSKGIMTEAFF. The rearrangement links TRBV3-1 to TRBJ1-1; D gene unclear. Germline loops: CDR1 LGHDT, CDR2 YNNKEL (reference sequence). CDR3 size: 16 residues.

A remark on this clonotype: A much larger clone differs by one base, so this may be a read error. This rearrangement joins TRBV29-1 to TRBJ1-1; D is ambiguous. Trimming took off 8 bases at V and 6 bases at J, with 16 bases between the two ends. There are 12 residues in the CDR3. Looked up from germline, CDR1 is SQVTM and CDR2 is ANQGSEA. The CDR3 region has the DNA TGCAGCAGGCGTGACCCGGGCCCTGAAGCTTTCTTT. Protein sequence: CSRRDPGPEAFF.

Turning to this clonotype: A much larger clone differs by one base, so this may be a read error. This sequence joins TRBV10-3 and TRBJ1-5; D not resolved. CDR1 ENHRY and CDR2 SYGVKD come from the germline V gene. CDR3 length: 14 residues. Trimming took 10 bases from V and 1 from J, leaving 14 bases between them. This CDR3 is CATARDGSNQPQHF. The CDR3 DNA reads as TGTGCCACCGCAAGGGATGGGAGCAATCAGCCCCAGCATTTT.

In its sample, this clonotype was seen many times. The chain combines TRBV7-8 with TRBJ1-4; 9 positions agree with TRBD1. The CDR3 extends over 15 amino acids. Germline CDR1 SGHVS, CDR2 FQNEAQ. The J segment lost 8 bases and the V segment lost 3 bases, leaving 7 bases of the junction unmatched. CDR3 loop: CASSFSGQGREKLFF. In DNA, the CDR3 is TGTGCCAGCAGCTTTTCGGGACAGGGACGCGAAAAACTGTTTTTT.

The genes are TRBV27 and TRBJ1-5; D may be TRBD1 (6 bases). Between the trimmed V and J ends, which lost 0 bases and 12 bases, there was a span of 18 bases. This CDR3 region has 15 residues. Germline V gene sequence: CDR1 MNHEY, CDR2 SMNVEV (reference sequence). The CDR3 nucleotides are TGTGCCAGCAGTTTATCCAGGGGCGGAAATCATGACCAGCATTTT. Amino acids: CASSLSRGGNHDQHF.

This clonotype was seen many times. The rearrangement links TRBV20-1 to TRBJ2-4, with TRBD1 matching 7 bases. Trimming removed 3 bases from V and 0 bases from J; junction bases left unmatched: 14. CDR3 length equals 18 residues. Per the germline V gene, CDR1 is DFQATT and CDR2 is SNEGSKA (reference sequence). CDR3 bases: TGCAGTGCTAGCCTCTTAACCGGGACAGCTCTAGCCAAAAACATTCAGTACTTC. Protein product: CSASLLTGTALAKNIQYF.

The chain is built from TRBV3-1 and TRBJ2-1; D is possibly TRBD2 (5 bases). Deletions cut 4 bases from V and 0 bases from J, with 10 bases between. The CDR3 extends over 15 amino acids. Germline-derived CDR1 and CDR2 are LGHDT and YNNKEL (reference sequence). The CDR3 coding sequence is TGTGCCAGCAGCCCTATAGCGAGCTCCTACAATGAGCAGTTCTTC. Its translation is CASSPIASSYNEQFF.